Shown below are 14 T cell receptor beta chains from a single sample sequenced in a study of blood T cell repertoires in COVID-19. Here immunoSEQ multiplex PCR was the method, and the copy in TCRdb shows in-frame clones only, minus some. Among a few hundred thousand clones, 88% were seen once, and the ten largest hold under 4.5%. Material: peripheral blood. The receptors were sampled from a woman aged 45-65 years with active or convalescent COVID-19.

CDR3 coding DNA: TGCGCCAGCACTGGGGTGGGACAGGGGAAAAGCACTGAAGCTTTCTTT. Amino acid sequence: CASTGVGQGKSTEAFF. The chain joins TRBV5-1 to TRBJ1-1, with 10 bases lining up with TRBD1. V shed 6 bases, J shed 4 bases, and the junction held 12 bases outside the gene matches. The CDR3 runs to 16 residues. Germline loops: CDR1 SGHRS, CDR2 YFSETQ.

The gene calls are TRBV4-2 and TRBJ1-4, with D possibly TRBD1 on 6 matching bases. CDR3 length equals 18 residues. The ends were cut back, 1 base at V and 3 bases at J, with 18 bases in the middle. Germline CDR1 reads LGHNA; CDR2 reads YNFKEQ. Written as DNA, the CDR3 is TGTGCCAGCAGCCAAGTTGGATATTGGACAGTTGCTAATGAAAAACTGTTTTTT. This encodes CASSQVGYWTVANEKLFF.

The V call is TRBV5-1, the J call TRBJ2-1; 8 nucleotides align to TRBD1. J lost 6 bases, V lost 5 bases, and 7 bases had no gene match. CDR1 and CDR2 (germline): SGHRS, YFSETQ. The CDR3 spans 14 residues. The CDR3 coding sequence is TGCGCCAGCAGGGGGCAGGGGGCTTCCAATGAGCAGTTCTTC. Residues: CASRGQGASNEQFF.

This chain joins TRBV20-1 and TRBJ1-1; 10 nucleotides agree with TRBD1. The CDR3 spans 11 residues. From germline, CDR1 is DFQATT and CDR2 SNEGSKA (reference sequence). In nucleotides, the CDR3 is TGCAAGGGGACAGGGGAAACTGAAGCTTTCTTT. Its translation is CKGTGETEAFF.

The rearrangement links TRBV3-1 (or the pseudogene TRBV3-2) to TRBJ2-7; D perhaps matches TRBD1 (5 bases). CDR1 and CDR2 from the germline V gene are LGHDT and YNNKEL (reference sequence). V dropped 4 bases and J dropped 2 bases, with 15 bases sitting between them. The CDR3 has 15 amino acids. The CDR3 nucleotides read TGTGCCAGCAGCCTCAGGGTTCAGTCCACCTACGAGCAGTACTTC. Protein product: CASSLRVQSTYEQYF.

The V call is TRBV2, the J call TRBJ2-5, with 7 bases aligning to TRBD2. CDR3 size: 15 residues. Germline V CDR1 and CDR2: SNHLY, FYNNEI. V shed 3 bases and J 5 bases; nucleotides not matched to a gene: 9. Here the CDR3 reads CASSDSRGGGETQYF. CDR3 bases: TGTGCCAGCAGTGATTCTCGCGGGGGTGGGGAGACCCAGTACTTC. The full variable domain, its missing parts supplied by reference TRBV2 and TRBJ2-5, is EPEVTQTPSHQVTQMGQEVILRCVPISNHLYFYWYRQILGQKVEFLVSFYNNEISEKSEIFDDQFSVERPDGSNFTLKIRSTKLEDSAMYFCASSDSRGGGETQYFGPGTRLLVL.

V gene TRBV27 combines with J gene TRBJ1-2; 11 nucleotides match TRBD1. The V gene end was trimmed by 5 bases and the J gene end by 4 bases; junction bases not matched to a gene: 6. This CDR3 comprises 15 residues. Germline lookup yields CDR1 MNHEY and CDR2 SMNVEV (reference sequence). CDR3 coding DNA: TGTGCCAGCAGTCCCCGGGACAGGGGGGCCTATGGCTACACCTTC. Translating it yields CASSPRDRGAYGYTF.

The rearrangement links TRBV11-3 to TRBJ2-2; 8 positions agree with TRBD1. CDR1 SGHNT and CDR2 YENEEA come from the germline V gene. CDR3 length: 17 amino acids. The V segment lost 5 bases and the J segment 4 bases; nucleotides outside the gene matches: 12. CDR3 region: CASSPRPGQGITGELFF. In nucleotides, the CDR3 is TGTGCCAGCAGCCCCCGACCTGGACAGGGAATCACCGGGGAGCTGTTTTTT.

This chain joins TRBV10-1 and TRBJ2-1, with TRBD1 identical over 10 bases. Per germline, CDR1 WNHNN and CDR2 SYGVQD (reference sequence). This CDR3 has 16 residues. The junction had 10 bases not matched to a gene; V was cut back by 6 bases and J by 5 bases. CDR3 loop: CASSRKGDRGNNEQFF. CDR3 DNA sequence: TGCGCCAGCAGCCGAAAGGGGGACAGGGGAAACAATGAGCAGTTCTTC.

This chain joins TRBV7-3 and TRBJ1-6; unclear D gene. Germline V gene lookup returns CDR1 SGHTA and CDR2 FQGTGA. Trimming removed 3 bases at V and 7 bases at J, with 10 bases between. The CDR3 extends over 14 amino acids. The CDR3 spells CASSLTGMNSPLHF. In nucleotides, the CDR3 is TGTGCCAGCAGCTTGACCGGGATGAATTCACCCCTCCACTTT.

V gene TRBV4-3 combines with J gene TRBJ2-7, with a weak D call TRBD1 (6 bases). V shed 0 bases and J shed 2 bases, with 8 bases lying between them. The CDR3 has 14 amino acids. In germline, CDR1 is LGHNA, CDR2 YSLEER. CDR3 protein: CASSQEGTTYEQYF. The CDR3 coding sequence is TGCGCCAGCAGCCAAGAAGGGACAACCTACGAGCAGTACTTC.

V usage is TRBV30 and J usage is TRBJ2-2, with 7 bases identical to TRBD2. The CDR3 has 14 amino acids. In germline, CDR1 is GTSNPN, CDR2 SVGIG (reference sequence). V lost 4 bases, J lost 4 bases, and 6 bases stayed unmatched. For the CDR3, the DNA is TGTGCCTGGAATCCTAGCGGAACCACCGGGGAGCTGTTTTTT. This translates into CAWNPSGTTGELFF.

V gene TRBV12-3 or TRBV12-4 combines with J gene TRBJ1-2; D not resolved. The V end was cut by 3 bases, the J end by 5 bases, with 10 bases between. The CDR3 runs to 13 residues. As DNA, the CDR3 is TGTGCCAGCAGTTTGCAGAATATTTATGGCTACACCTTC. Protein: CASSLQNIYGYTF.

V gene TRBV27 combines with J gene TRBJ1-3; D gene uncertain. The CDR3 consists of 14 residues. Germline V gene sequence: CDR1 MNHEY, CDR2 SMNVEV (reference sequence). Trimming removed 5 bases from V and 3 bases from J, with 11 bases in between. In nucleotides, the CDR3 is TGTGCCAGCAGTCCAGTGTCGGGTGGAAACACCATATATTTT. Translation: CASSPVSGGNTIYF.